This T cell receptor beta chain came from a study of T cell responses to AZD1222 COVID-19 vaccine. Measured with immunoSEQ multiplex PCR; TCRdb has only the in-frame clones, and not every one. The sample shows some 120,000 clones, about 89% of them seen only once. Study-wide results and limits: With two AZD1222 doses given, Spike-specific TCR breadth and depth both rose.

CDR3 length equals 13 residues. CDR1 SGHDT and CDR2 YYEEEE come from the germline V gene. V was pared by 4 bases and J by 6 bases, with 13 bases between. Of note for this clone: The antigen is undetermined.

The chain couples TRBV5-6 to TRBJ1-1; tentative D call: TRBD1 (5 bases). The sequencing used peripheral blood, collected on day 0 of MenACWY control vaccination. This clonotype was sampled from an adult in good health. The CDR3: CASSPARQPEAFF. The CDR3 bases are TGTGCCAGCAGCCCCGCTAGACAGCCTGAAGCTTTCTTT.